The 20 T cell receptor beta chains reported below all come from one sample, sequenced in a study of shared clonotypes between healthy human individuals. Data came from immunoSEQ multiplex PCR; TCRdb stores just in-frame clones and leaves some out. The table lists 550,000 to 800,000 clones, about 90% of them singletons. Specimen: memory CD8+ T cells from PBMCs. Indicated subset: CD45RO+ cells pooled with CCR7-negative TemRA cells. The origin of the receptors is a man aged 18 to 35 in good health. Some clones in this sample may be carry-over from other donors' samples.

V usage is TRBV27 and J usage is TRBJ2-1, with D uncertain. CDR1 is MNHEY, CDR2 SMNVEV, per germline (reference sequence). The CDR3 is 14 residues long. V was pared by 2 bases and J by 2 bases, with 7 bases between. The CDR3 reads CASSLAGPYNEQFF. DNA of the CDR3: TGTGCCAGCAGTTTAGCCGGGCCCTACAATGAGCAGTTCTTC.

This clone was seen a single time. The chain recombines TRBV7-9 with TRBJ1-5; 8 bases fit TRBD1. Per germline, CDR1 SEHNR and CDR2 FQNEAQ (reference sequence). The CDR3 has 13 amino acids. Trimming took 5 bases from V and 5 from J; bases not matched to a gene: 2. CDR3 residues: CASSGQGYQPQHF. The CDR3 coding sequence is TGTGCCAGCAGCGGACAGGGTTATCAGCCCCAGCATTTT.

This clone was detected a few times. J is TRBJ1-5 and V is TRBV4-1, with 7 bases aligning to TRBD1. This CDR3 contains 17 residues. The germline CDR1 and CDR2 sequences are MGHRA and YSYEKL. V was pared by 4 bases and J by 6 bases, with 15 bases of the junction left unmatched. CDR3 protein: CASSPLEDRMIVQPQHF. The CDR3 coding sequence is TGCGCCAGCAGCCCTCTTGAGGACAGGATGATCGTTCAGCCCCAGCATTTT.

This chain links TRBV27 with TRBJ2-2; perhaps TRBD2 as D (5 bases). This CDR3 is 14 amino acids long. Looked up from germline, CDR1 is MNHEY and CDR2 is SMNVEV (reference sequence). Trimming left V 7 bases short and J 4 bases short, with 13 bases between. CDR3 nucleotide sequence: TGTGCCAGCACCCTCCTGGGGAGCACCGGGGAGCTGTTTTTT. Amino acids: CASTLLGSTGELFF.

This sequence joins TRBV7-9 and TRBJ1-1; D is possibly TRBD1 (6 bases). With 7 bases removed from V and 5 bases from J, the gap between germline ends came to 20 bases. The germline V gene encodes CDR1 SEHNR and CDR2 FQNEAQ (reference sequence). The CDR3 sequence is 15 residues long. The CDR3: CASIHGAGVQTEAFF. The CDR3 DNA is TGTGCCAGCATCCACGGGGCAGGGGTTCAGACTGAAGCTTTCTTT.

This chain connects TRBV15 to TRBJ1-1; no reliable D call. This CDR3 has 11 residues. Trimming stripped 9 bases from V and 8 bases from J, with 13 bases between. Germline CDR1 reads LNHNV; CDR2 reads YYDKDF (reference sequence). CDR3 loop: CATREGEEAFF. The CDR3 region has the DNA TGTGCCACACGCGAAGGAGAAGAAGCTTTCTTT. The full variable domain, in which reference TRBV15 and TRBJ1-1 provide the parts outside the CDR3, is DAMVIQNPRYQVTQFGKPVTLSCSQTLNHNVMYWYQQKSSQAPKLLFHYYDKDFNNEADTPDNFQSRRPNTSFCFLDIRSPGLGDTAMYLCATREGEEAFFGQGTRLTVV.

A remark on this clone: Other DNA sequences in this specimen translate into the identical CDR3. This rearrangement joins TRBV27 to TRBJ2-1, with 7 bases aligning to TRBD2. The germline CDR1 and CDR2 sequences are MNHEY and SMNVEV (reference sequence). This CDR3 spans 13 amino acids. Trimming at V came to 4 bases and at J to 4 bases, leaving 1 base not matched to a gene. The CDR3 region has the DNA TGTGCCAGCAGTTCCGGGGGGTACAATGAGCAGTTCTTC. Translating it yields CASSSGGYNEQFF.

The chain uses TRBV7-9 and TRBJ1-5; D is perhaps TRBD1 (6 bases). The germline gives CDR1 SEHNR, CDR2 FQNEAQ (reference sequence). Trimming left V 5 bases short and J 5 bases short, with 13 bases between. This CDR3 is 14 amino acids long. The CDR3: CASSITGNDQPQHF. CDR3 bases: TGTGCCAGCAGCATCACAGGGAATGATCAGCCCCAGCATTTT.

As concerns this clone: The sample contains more than one DNA sequence encoding this CDR3. V is TRBV6-5 and J is TRBJ1-2, with unresolved D. The CDR3 has 13 amino acids. V dropped 5 bases and J dropped 8 bases, with 15 bases sitting between them. Per the germline V gene, CDR1 is MNHEY and CDR2 is SVGAGI. This CDR3 is CASSETGRGGYTF. Here the CDR3 DNA reads TGTGCCAGCAGTGAAACCGGGAGAGGGGGCTACACCTTC.

V and J are TRBV9 and TRBJ1-1; 9 bases fit TRBD1. V lost 1 base, J lost 5 bases, and 6 bases stayed unmatched. This CDR3 comprises 15 residues. Germline V gene sequence: CDR1 SGDLS, CDR2 YYNGEE. CDR3 loop: CASSVSGTGITEAFF. The CDR3, as DNA: TGTGCCAGCAGCGTATCTGGGACAGGGATAACTGAAGCTTTCTTT.

The V call is TRBV7-8, the J call TRBJ2-7; 11 bases align to TRBD1. Germline V gene data show CDR1 as SGHVS and CDR2 as FQNEAQ. J gave up 6 bases and V 4 bases, and 11 bases lay outside the gene matches. The CDR3 runs to 16 residues. The chain's CDR3 is CASSSPPRDRGAEQYF. CDR3 in DNA: TGTGCCAGCAGCTCACCCCCCCGGGACAGGGGGGCCGAGCAGTACTTC.

The V call is TRBV4-1, the J call TRBJ2-7; D ambiguous. Germline V gene data show CDR1 as MGHRA and CDR2 as YSYEKL. The V gene lost 1 base and the J gene lost 3 bases, with 19 bases spanning the gap. The CDR3 length is 17 residues. The CDR3 spells CASSQVRPAAPNYEQYF. The CDR3 coding sequence is TGCGCCAGCAGCCAAGTGCGTCCCGCCGCCCCTAACTACGAGCAGTACTTC.

The chain uses TRBV27 and TRBJ1-2; 8 nucleotides agree with TRBD1. The CDR3 is 15 residues long. V lost 5 bases to trimming and J lost 6 bases; unmatched junction nucleotides: 11. Germline V CDR1 and CDR2: MNHEY, SMNVEV (reference sequence). The CDR3 is CASSNTGQDRDGYTF. CDR3 sequence (DNA): TGTGCCAGCAGTAACACGGGACAGGACCGGGATGGCTACACCTTC.

V usage is TRBV6-1 and J usage is TRBJ1-3, with 7 bases that match TRBD1. The germline V gene encodes CDR1 MNHNS and CDR2 SASEGT. The V segment lost 4 bases and the J segment 1 base; nucleotides outside the gene matches: 1. The CDR3 is 14 amino acids. CDR3 sequence reads: CASSGQGSGNTIYF. Written as DNA, the CDR3 is TGTGCCAGCAGTGGACAGGGTTCTGGAAACACCATATATTTT.

J is TRBJ2-2 and V is TRBV5-4, with D possibly being TRBD2 (6 bases). V dropped 2 bases and J dropped 6 bases, with 17 bases sitting between them. Germline assignment: CDR1 SGHNT and CDR2 YYREEE (reference sequence). This CDR3 is 16 amino acids long. The CDR3 nucleotides are TGTGCCAGCAGCTTACGGAGGGAGAGGCGGTCCGGGGAGCTGTTTTTT. Protein product: CASSLRRERRSGELFF.

The genes are TRBV7-6 and TRBJ2-6; the D call may be TRBD1 or TRBD2 (5 bases each). Looked up from germline, CDR1 is SGHVS and CDR2 is FNYEAQ. This CDR3 is built from 15 residues. The V and J ends lost 1 base and 3 bases respectively, with 7 bases between them. DNA of the CDR3: TGTGCCAGCAGCTTAGGAGGGGTTGGGGCCAACGTCCTGACTTTC. Its protein is CASSLGGVGANVLTF.

This chain joins TRBV5-1 and TRBJ2-1; TRBD2 matches at 8 bases. CDR1 and CDR2 (germline): SGHRS, YFSETQ. The CDR3 consists of 11 residues. The V and J ends lost 7 bases and 10 bases, in that order; junction bases with no gene match: 4. CDR3 amino acids: CASYSGIEQFF. CDR3 coding DNA: TGCGCCAGCTATAGCGGGATAGAGCAGTTCTTC.

On this clone itself: Additional DNA sequences in this sample encode the identical CDR3. This chain joins TRBV4-3 and TRBJ2-7; TRBD1 might be the D (6 bases). This CDR3 has 15 amino acids. CDR1 is LGHNA and CDR2 is YSLEER in the germline V gene. V lost 1 base to trimming and J lost 2 bases, with 12 bases between them. CDR3 region: CASSQGGTGTYEQYF. The CDR3 DNA is TGCGCCAGCAGCCAAGGGGGAACAGGGACCTACGAGCAGTACTTC.

A note on this clone: Other DNA variants within this sample encode the same CDR3. The chain is built from TRBV27 and TRBJ2-2; no clear D. CDR1 MNHEY and CDR2 SMNVEV come from the germline V gene (reference sequence). V dropped 4 bases and J dropped 1 base, with 4 bases sitting between them. The CDR3 is 13 residues long. CDR3 bases: TGTGCCAGCAGTTCACAGAACACCGGGGAGCTGTTTTTT. This sequence encodes CASSSQNTGELFF.

CDR3 in amino acids: CASRGRGGNQPQHF. CDR3 in DNA: TGTGCCAGCAGAGGGCGAGGGGGCAATCAGCCCCAGCATTTT. The gene calls are TRBV28 and TRBJ1-5; D perhaps matches TRBD1 (5 bases). V was pared by 6 bases and J by 2 bases, with 11 bases between. CDR1 is MDHEN, CDR2 SYDVKM, per germline. The CDR3 runs 14 residues. The whole variable domain, filled in from reference TRBV28 and TRBJ1-5, reads DVKVTQSSRYLVKRTGEKVFLECVQDMDHENMFWYRQDPGLGLRLIYFSYDVKMKEKGDIPEGYSVSREKKERFSLILESASTNQTSMYLCASRGRGGNQPQHFGDGTRLSIL.